The sequence of this TCR beta chain was determined in a study of shared clonotypes between healthy human individuals. For sorted subsets, roughly 210 ng DNA per replicate equaled 33,000 or so T cell genomes. Profiled with immunoSEQ multiplex PCR; TCRdb holds only in-frame clones, not every one. The data hold some 2,400,000 clones, with approximately 96% observed a single time. The V and J ends lost 8 bases and 2 bases, in that order; junction bases with no gene match: 12. Germline V gene data show CDR1 as MDHEN and CDR2 as SYDVKM. The CDR3 runs 15 residues. The sequence was collected from a man in his late teens or twenties in good health. The sample taken for sequencing was naive CD4+ T cells sorted from blood. The sample's subset: CD45RA+ positively selected. The chain carries TRBV28 and TRBJ2-7; 7 nucleotides match TRBD2. The CDR3 here is CASGQGGFVPYEQYF. In DNA, the CDR3 is TGTGCCAGCGGGCAGGGAGGGTTTGTACCCTACGAGCAGTACTTC.